The 23 T cell receptor beta chains in this list originate from one sample, sequenced in a study of CD8+CD57+ T cells in acquired aplastic anemia. An expansion of CD8+CD57+ cells by flow cytometry had been shown in patients chosen for sequencing. For CDR3 and TCR beta VDJ profiling, genomic DNA was the template used. TCRdb reanalysed the reads using MiXCR and keeps one entry per CDR3 protein. This sample yields a few hundred thousand distinct CDR3 sequences, of which less than 35% are seen a single time; 0.82% belongs to the top ten. The sample taken for sequencing was sorted CD4+, CD8+, or CD8+CD57+ T cells (not recorded which) from PBMCs. These receptors originate from a human donor with aplastic anemia.

This clonotype was counted many times. The gene calls are TRBV20-1 and TRBJ2-1; D might be TRBD1 (5 bases). V gave up 3 bases and J gave up 0 bases, with 15 bases separating them. Germline CDR1 reads DFQATT; CDR2 reads SNEGSKA (reference sequence). This CDR3 contains 16 residues. The CDR3 DNA reads as TGCAGTGCTAGTCACAGACAGACGAGCTCCTACAATGAGCAGTTCTTC. Protein: CSASHRQTSSYNEQFF.

This clonotype was found many times. This chain connects TRBV9 to TRBJ1-6; D unclear. The V gene's germline CDR1 is SGDLS and CDR2 YYNGEE. The CDR3 is made up of 14 amino acids. V was pared by 3 bases and J by 6 bases, with 10 bases between. CDR3 region: CASSAGPSNSPLHF. CDR3 nucleotides: TGTGCCAGCAGCGCCGGTCCGTCTAATTCACCCCTCCACTTT.

In regard to this clonotype: Being one base from a much bigger clone, this may be a read error. The chain couples TRBV24-1 to TRBJ1-2; D is ambiguous. CDR3 length equals 15 residues. Germline CDR1 and CDR2: KGHDR and SFDVKD. CDR3 DNA: TGTGCCAGCTGCCCCACCCAAGGTGGAAACTATGTCTACACCTTC. Protein: CASCPTQGGNYVYTF.

This clonotype was recorded a few times. The rearrangement joins TRBV5-1 to TRBJ2-7; maybe TRBD1 (6 bases). Germline assignment: CDR1 SGHRS and CDR2 YFSETQ. The CDR3 has 16 amino acids. Trimming took 5 bases from V and 2 from J, leaving 20 bases between them. The CDR3 protein is CASRSIKGTSTYEQYF. The DNA for the CDR3 is TGCGCCAGCAGGTCGATCAAAGGGACAAGCACCTACGAGCAGTACTTC.

In this sample, this clonotype turned up a few times. The chain links TRBV19 to TRBJ2-7; 9 nucleotides agree with TRBD1. The germline gives CDR1 LNHDA, CDR2 SQIVND (reference sequence). V was pared by 5 bases and J by 3 bases, with 5 bases of the junction left unmatched. CDR3 length: 14 amino acids. CDR3 protein: CASSADRGYYEQYF. The CDR3 region has the DNA TGTGCCAGTAGTGCGGACAGGGGCTACTACGAGCAGTACTTC. Full variable domain (rest looked up from reference TRBV19 and TRBJ2-7): DGGITQSPKYLFRKEGQNVTLSCEQNLNHDAMYWYRQDPGQGLRLIYYSQIVNDFQKGDIAEGYSVSREKKESFPLTVTSAQKNPTAFYLCASSADRGYYEQYFGPGTRLTVT.

There are many counts of this clonotype. The V call is TRBV20-1, the J call TRBJ2-7; no definite D call. CDR3 size: 13 residues. Looked up from germline, CDR1 is DFQATT and CDR2 is SNEGSKA (reference sequence). Between the trimmed V and J ends, which lost 0 bases and 3 bases, there was a span of 9 bases. The CDR3 loop reads CSARDSKGYEQYF. Here the CDR3 DNA reads TGCAGTGCTAGAGATTCCAAGGGCTACGAGCAGTACTTC.

The chain employs TRBV11-2 and TRBJ2-2; 7 bases agree with TRBD2. The CDR3 has 18 amino acids. With V trimmed by 4 bases and J by 0 bases, 11 bases remained unmatched. The germline CDR1 and CDR2 sequences are SGHAT and FQNNGV. The CDR3 region is CASSSGGGPFANTGELFF. CDR3 DNA: TGTGCCAGCAGCTCGGGCGGGGGTCCGTTCGCGAACACCGGGGAGCTGTTTTTT. Based on the CDR3 plus reference TRBV11-2 and TRBJ2-2, the full variable domain is EAGVAQSPRYKIIEKRQSVAFWCNPISGHATLYWYQQILGQGPKLLIQFQNNGVVDDSQLPKDRFSAERLKGVDSTLKIQPAKLEDSAVYLCASSSGGGPFANTGELFFGEGSRLTVL.

Many counts were recorded for this clonotype. J is TRBJ1-1 and V is TRBV19; D is uncertain. V lost 1 base to trimming and J lost 1 base, with 4 bases between them. The V gene's germline CDR1 is LNHDA and CDR2 SQIVND (reference sequence). The CDR3 is 13 amino acids. CDR3 in DNA: TGTGCCAGTAGTATAGGCTGGAACACTGAAGCTTTCTTT. Residues: CASSIGWNTEAFF.

J is TRBJ1-1 and V is TRBV27, with 10 bases that match TRBD1. The V and J ends lost 3 bases and 1 base, in that order; junction bases with no gene match: 14. This CDR3 is 19 amino acids long. Germline CDR1 reads MNHEY; CDR2 reads SMNVEV (reference sequence). The CDR3 region is CASSFLSYPGQGTNTEAFF. CDR3 DNA: TGTGCCAGCAGTTTCCTCTCTTACCCGGGACAGGGGACGAACACTGAAGCTTTCTTT.

This clonotype came up many times. The V call is TRBV10-3, the J call TRBJ1-4; D might be TRBD1 (5 bases). Germline-derived CDR1 and CDR2 are ENHRY and SYGVKD. The CDR3 has 15 residues. Trimming pared 11 bases from V and 0 bases from J, leaving 16 bases between. CDR3 amino acids: CASMGDEATNEKLFF. CDR3 in DNA: TGTGCCTCGATGGGGGACGAAGCAACTAATGAAAAACTGTTTTTT.

For this clonotype: A much larger clone sits a single nucleotide away, making a read error possible. The genes are TRBV7-2 and TRBJ2-7, with D possibly being TRBD2 (7 bases). In germline, CDR1 is SGHTA, CDR2 FQGNSA. Between the trimmed V and J ends, which lost 3 bases and 2 bases, there was a span of 17 bases. The CDR3 extends over 16 amino acids. This chain's CDR3 is CASSFTRGGAPYEQYF. CDR3 nucleotide sequence: TGTGCCAGCAGCTTCACTAGGGGGGGGGCGCCCTACGAGCAGTACTTC.

This clonotype was recorded many times. The chain uses TRBV14 and TRBJ2-7, with no clear D. Trimming took off 0 bases at V and 5 bases at J, with 14 bases between the two ends. Germline V gives CDR1 SGHDN, CDR2 FVKESK. This CDR3 is 15 amino acids long. CDR3 region: CASSQDFNSLHEQYF. CDR3 bases: TGTGCCAGCAGCCAAGATTTTAACAGTCTCCACGAGCAGTACTTC.

This clonotype was seen at least ten times. The rearrangement uses TRBV20-1 and TRBJ1-5, with unresolved D. Germline assignment: CDR1 DFQATT and CDR2 SNEGSKA (reference sequence). V was shortened by 6 bases and J by 0 bases, with 15 bases between the two germline ends. The CDR3 runs to 15 residues. Here the CDR3 DNA reads TGCAGTGCGCGATGGGCAGACTATAGCAATCAGCCCCAGCATTTT. Protein: CSARWADYSNQPQHF.

The table lists this clonotype with many counts. The chain is built from TRBV29-1 and TRBJ1-1; D unresolved. Germline assignment: CDR1 SQVTM and CDR2 ANQGSEA. The V and J ends lost 5 bases and 8 bases respectively, with 9 bases between them. The CDR3 is 10 residues long. In DNA form, the CDR3 reads TGCAGCGTTAGATTGATAGAAGCTTTCTTT. This sequence encodes CSVRLIEAFF.

The chain carries TRBV19 and TRBJ2-1; unclear D gene. This CDR3 has 16 residues. Looked up from germline, CDR1 is LNHDA and CDR2 is SQIVND (reference sequence). V was trimmed by 3 bases and J by 0 bases, leaving 12 bases between them. The CDR3 DNA follows: TGTGCCAGTAGTATTGTGGGCGGAAGCTCCTACAATGAGCAGTTCTTC. Translated, it gives CASSIVGGSSYNEQFF.

This clonotype occurred many times. The chain carries TRBV20-1 and TRBJ2-7, with D unclear. V shed 1 base and J shed 6 bases, with 4 bases lying between them. There are 10 residues in the CDR3. Germline V gene data show CDR1 as DFQATT and CDR2 as SNEGSKA (reference sequence). The CDR3 reads CSARAPEQYF. The DNA of the CDR3 is TGCAGTGCTAGAGCTCCCGAGCAGTACTTC.

The table lists this clonotype with many counts. The chain couples TRBV7-2 to TRBJ2-5; 7 nucleotides match TRBD1. V shed 5 bases, J shed 5 bases, and the junction held 5 bases outside the gene matches. This CDR3 is 13 amino acids long. The germline V gene encodes CDR1 SGHTA and CDR2 FQGNSA. In nucleotides, the CDR3 is TGTGCCAGCAGCGACCGACAGGGCGAGACCCAGTACTTC. This gives the protein CASSDRQGETQYF.

In this sample, this clonotype turned up a few times. The genes are TRBV30 and TRBJ2-3; D remains unclear. The germline CDR1 and CDR2 sequences are GTSNPN and SVGIG (reference sequence). The CDR3 is 12 residues long. The V gene lost 2 bases and the J gene lost 5 bases, with 8 bases spanning the gap. The CDR3 region has the DNA TGTGCCTGGAGTCCTCTAGAAGATACGCAGTATTTT. This sequence encodes CAWSPLEDTQYF.

This chain uses TRBV19 with TRBJ2-7; TRBD2 is a possible D gene (6 bases). Germline loops: CDR1 LNHDA, CDR2 SQIVND (reference sequence). Trimming left V 3 bases short and J 3 bases short, with 15 bases between. The CDR3 is made up of 15 amino acids. Here the CDR3 reads CASSMEGQGVYEQYF. In nucleotides, the CDR3 is TGTGCCAGTAGTATGGAGGGGCAGGGAGTCTACGAGCAGTACTTC.

This clonotype was counted many times. The chain joins TRBV13 to TRBJ1-2, with 9 bases lining up with TRBD1. The CDR3 spans 15 residues. The ends lost 5 bases at V and 4 bases at J; junction bases unmatched: 8. CDR1 and CDR2 from the germline V gene are PRHDT and FYEKMQ (reference sequence). The CDR3 here is CASSKGDRAAYGYTF. The CDR3 nucleotides read TGTGCCAGCAGCAAAGGGGACAGGGCAGCCTATGGCTACACCTTC.

This clonotype was observed many times. The chain carries TRBV25-1 and TRBJ2-7, with 7 bases lining up with TRBD1. Losses at the gene ends were 5 bases for V and 3 bases for J; bases not matched to a gene: 7. The CDR3 loop spans 14 amino acids. Germline CDR1 is MGHDK and CDR2 is SYGVNS. The CDR3 is CASSLWGTDYEQYF. The CDR3 DNA is TGTGCCAGCAGTCTATGGGGGACAGACTACGAGCAGTACTTC.

The CDR3 sequence is CSVEEGREGAFF. The CDR3, as DNA: TGCAGCGTTGAAGAGGGAAGGGAAGGAGCTTTCTTT. The chain recombines TRBV29-1 with TRBJ1-1, with D uncertain. Germline V gene sequence: CDR1 SQVTM, CDR2 ANQGSEA. The germline V and J ends were trimmed by 0 bases and 10 bases, with 12 bases remaining between them. The CDR3 spans 12 residues.

This chain uses TRBV12-3 or TRBV12-4 with TRBJ2-7; D possibly uses TRBD1 or TRBD2 (5 bases each). Trimming left V 3 bases short and J 4 bases short, with 13 bases between. The CDR3 spans 14 residues. For the CDR3, the DNA is TGTGCCAGCAGTTTCTCAGGGCGGACTTACGAGCAGTACTTC. This gives the protein CASSFSGRTYEQYF.